This record covers a single T cell receptor beta chain. Via MiXCR, TCRdb re-called the 5' RACE reads, giving one row per CDR3 protein. This sample yields 300,000 to 350,000 distinct CDR3 sequences, of which 8% to 9.5% are seen a single time; roughly 18% belongs to the top ten. These data are taken from a study of T cells after yellow fever vaccination. Germline CDR1 reads MNHNS; CDR2 reads SASEGT. Trimming removed 6 bases from V and 10 bases from J, with 31 bases in between. This CDR3 contains 18 residues. The chain couples TRBV6-1 to TRBJ2-1, with a weak D call TRBD2 (7 bases). The origin of this receptor is a man younger than 35 who received the YFV17D yellow fever vaccine. The source was PBMCs, collected about 41 days after the first yellow fever vaccination. CDR3 region: CASRKSLGGGPVRGEQFF. The DNA for the CDR3 is TGTGCCAGCAGGAAATCCTTAGGGGGGGGGCCGGTTCGGGGAGAGCAGTTCTTC.